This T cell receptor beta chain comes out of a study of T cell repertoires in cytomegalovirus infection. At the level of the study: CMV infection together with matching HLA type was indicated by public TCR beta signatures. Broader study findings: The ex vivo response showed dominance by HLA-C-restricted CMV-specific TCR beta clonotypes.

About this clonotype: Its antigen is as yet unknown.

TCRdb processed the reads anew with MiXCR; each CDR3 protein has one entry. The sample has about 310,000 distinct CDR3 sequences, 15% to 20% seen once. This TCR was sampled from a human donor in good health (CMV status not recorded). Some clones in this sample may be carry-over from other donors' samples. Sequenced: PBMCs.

The CDR3 here is CASTIRDTEAFF. The CDR3 DNA sequence: TGTGCCAGCACGATTCGGGACACTGAAGCTTTCTTT. The chain uses TRBV28 and TRBJ1-1; D gene ambiguous. The germline V gene has CDR1 MDHEN and CDR2 SYDVKM. The V end lost 7 bases, the J end lost 3 bases, and 9 bases lay between the germline ends. The CDR3 is 12 residues long.